The rows below give T cell receptor beta chains drawn from one sample of a study of blood T cell repertoires in COVID-19. The repertoire was sequenced with immunoSEQ multiplex PCR; TCRdb's copy has only in-frame clones and lacks some. Of some 330,000 clones in the sample, 92% are singletons; the top ten hold under 20%. The specimen sequenced was PBMCs or T cells enriched from blood (not recorded which). These receptors were collected from a woman in her twenties or thirties who had recovered from COVID-19. Each CDR3 is given without its conserved first and last residue.

V gene: TRBV29-1
CDR3 protein: SAGGLAEANEQF

V gene: TRBV9
CDR3 protein: ASSVAAGNNEQF

V gene: TRBV28
CDR3 protein: ASITQGWGNQPQH

V gene: TRBV20-1
CDR3 protein: SASGTSGGIGETQY

V gene: TRBV28
CDR3 protein: ASSLVGVDYGYT

V gene: TRBV9
CDR3 protein: ASSETPPDRAFPIAKNIQY

V gene: TRBV10-3
CDR3 protein: AISEPTGLAGNTIY

V gene: TRBV5-5
CDR3 protein: ASTEIANPYNEQF

V gene: TRBV11-3
CDR3 protein: ASSENPGFEQY

V gene: TRBV7-9
CDR3 protein: ASSLTLAEPDF

V gene: TRBV29-1
CDR3 protein: SLREGSGYT

V gene: TRBV7-9
CDR3 protein: ASSLDTGSSAGGYT

V gene: TRBV6-6
CDR3 protein: ASSYPEEDQPQH

V gene: TRBV3-1/TRBV3-2
CDR3 protein: ASSRSGSSSYEQY

V gene: TRBV15
CDR3 protein: AATSRVTGELF

V gene: TRBV20-1
CDR3 protein: SARRYEQF

V gene: TRBV7-9
CDR3 protein: ASSLNVGAGNTIY

V gene: TRBV5-5
CDR3 protein: ASSLRQGRHETQY

V gene: TRBV4-2
CDR3 protein: ASSQVPGLAGGSNTGELF

V gene: TRBV18
CDR3 protein: ASSPPDSLETQY

V gene: TRBV6-5
CDR3 protein: ASSYQGRWYEQY

V gene: TRBV4-3
CDR3 protein: ASSQEWGMGARFGAF